This entry is about one TCR beta chain. The data were taken from a study of blood T cell repertoires in COVID-19. In the study overall: The samples span acute and convalescent COVID-19 from the United States, Italy and Spain.

This table comes from immunoSEQ multiplex PCR, and its TCRdb copy is limited to in-frame clones, with some not included. Of hundreds of thousands of clones listed, approximately 91% are singletons. This CDR3 comprises 16 residues. Germline lookup yields CDR1 LNHDA and CDR2 SQIVND (reference sequence). The V and J ends lost 5 bases and 7 bases, in that order; junction bases with no gene match: 10. Recovery among Cohort 3 donors was established by two negative PCRs, clearance, or symptom resolution. The sample was PBMCs or T cells enriched from blood (not recorded which). The sequence derives from a middle-aged woman who had recovered from COVID-19. This rearrangement joins TRBV19 to TRBJ1-6; 8 nucleotides match TRBD1. The CDR3, as DNA: TGTGCCAGTAGTGACCCCGGACAGGGTTTGAATTCACCCCTCCACTTT. Amino acid sequence: CASSDPGQGLNSPLHF.